This is a list of T cell receptor beta chains from one sample in a study of blood T cell repertoires in COVID-19. TCRdb's copy holds only in-frame clones and misses some; the assay was immunoSEQ multiplex PCR. The sample carries 65,000 to 85,000 clones, nearly 90% recorded once. The sequenced sample was peripheral blood. These receptors all stem from a man aged 50 to 60 with active COVID-19. CDR3s include the opening cysteine and the closing phenylalanine or tryptophan. A D gene is named only where the DNA matches it firmly. Size is stated for part of the rows, as once, few or many counts, or as a class when the clone is expanded.

size,V,D,J,DNA,CDR3
few,TRBV19,.,TRBJ2-7,TGTGCCAGTAGTATCAACTACTACGAGCAGTACTTC,CASSINYYEQYF
few,TRBV5-1,.,TRBJ1-1,TGCGCCAGCAGCTCGGGGTGGATAAGTGAAGCTTTCTTT,CASSSGWISEAFF
.,TRBV14,TRBD1,TRBJ1-2,TGTGCCAGCAGCTTACAATCAGGGGGCGCGTTTGGCTACACCTTC,CASSLQSGGAFGYTF
.,TRBV28,.,TRBJ2-6,TGTGCCAGCAGGAGTACTGGGGCCAACGTCCTGACTTTC,CASRSTGANVLTF
.,TRBV5-8,TRBD1,TRBJ1-3,TGTGCCAGCAGCTTGGCGGGACAGGGTTTTTTTGGGGACTCTGGAAACACCATATATTTT,CASSLAGQGFFGDSGNTIYF
.,TRBV12-5,.,TRBJ1-4,TGTGCTAGTGGTTTGTCACTCGGAGGGATGGCAACTAATGAAAAACTGTTTTTT,CASGLSLGGMATNEKLFF
.,TRBV19,TRBD1,TRBJ1-4,TGTGCCAGTAGTCCCGGGACAGGTGGAAATGAAAAACTGTTTTTT,CASSPGTGGNEKLFF
.,TRBV6-4,TRBD1,TRBJ2-2,TGTGCCAGCAGTCTGACAGGGTCGGGCACCGGGGAGCTGTTTTTT,CASSLTGSGTGELFF
.,TRBV10-3,TRBD1,TRBJ1-5,TGTGCCATCAGTGCTACAGGGGGCGGCAATCAGCCCCAGCATTTT,CAISATGGGNQPQHF
.,TRBV30,.,TRBJ2-3,TGTGCCTGGAGTGCCGGAGGTTTTTCTAGCACAGATACGCAGTATTTT,CAWSAGGFSSTDTQYF
.,TRBV5-1,TRBD1,TRBJ1-1,TGCGCCAGCAGCGTGGACAGGGGTACTGAAGCTTTCTTT,CASSVDRGTEAFF
.,TRBV18,TRBD1,TRBJ1-4,TGTGCCAGCTCACCTAACAGGGGTGGTAATGAAAAACTGTTTTTT,CASSPNRGGNEKLFF
.,TRBV19,TRBD1,TRBJ1-4,TGTGCCAGTAGTATCGGGACAGCCGTTACTTTTAATGAAAAACTGTTTTTT,CASSIGTAVTFNEKLFF
.,TRBV2,TRBD2,TRBJ2-7,TGTGCCAGCAATCTAGCGGGGGTCGAAGAGCAGTACTTC,CASNLAGVEEQYF
.,TRBV29-1,.,TRBJ2-7,TGCAGCCCCCCCGCTCTGAGCTCCTACGAGCAGTACTTC,CSPPALSSYEQYF
.,TRBV7-9,.,TRBJ1-1,TGTGCCAGCAGCTACACGGCGGGGGAGACGACTGAAGCTTTCTTT,CASSYTAGETTEAFF